A single sample gave rise to the 19 T cell receptor beta chains below, sequenced in a study of breast tumors, draining lymph nodes, adjacent tissues. TCRdb used MiXCR to reprocess the multiplex PCR reads, holding one entry per CDR3 protein. The sample holds some 22,000 distinct CDR3 sequences; around 68% are singletons and the top ten take more than 20%. Sequencing used tumor-adjacent breast tissue. These receptors came from a female donor with breast cancer. Some clones in this sample may be carry-over from other donors' samples.

This clonotype showed up many times. V and J are TRBV11-3 and TRBJ2-1; 7 positions agree with TRBD1. CDR1 and CDR2 (germline): SGHNT, YENEEA. Unmatched junction bases numbered 2, after V lost 6 bases and J lost 0 bases. CDR3 size: 14 residues. In DNA, the CDR3 is TGTGCCAGCAGTCCAGGGGGCTCCTACAATGAGCAGTTCTTC. Its protein is CASSPGGSYNEQFF.

The chain joins TRBV9 to TRBJ2-3, with D perhaps given as TRBD1 or TRBD2 (5 bases each). V was shortened by 2 bases and J by 0 bases, with 13 bases between the two germline ends. The CDR3 contains 16 residues. The germline CDR1 and CDR2 sequences are SGDLS and YYNGEE. Here the CDR3 DNA reads TGTGCCAGCAGCGTCGGGACGGGACCTAGCACAGATACGCAGTATTTT. Translating it yields CASSVGTGPSTDTQYF.

The rearrangement links TRBV11-2 to TRBJ2-7; D perhaps matches TRBD2 (5 bases). Germline assignment: CDR1 SGHAT and CDR2 FQNNGV. Between the trimmed V and J ends, which lost 5 bases and 2 bases, there was a span of 19 bases. The CDR3 consists of 16 residues. The CDR3 is CASSPRGATTPYEQYF. The CDR3 coding sequence is TGTGCCAGCAGCCCCCGGGGAGCAACCACCCCCTACGAGCAGTACTTC. Complete variable domain (other parts from reference TRBV11-2 and TRBJ2-7): EAGVAQSPRYKIIEKRQSVAFWCNPISGHATLYWYQQILGQGPKLLIQFQNNGVVDDSQLPKDRFSAERLKGVDSTLKIQPAKLEDSAVYLCASSPRGATTPYEQYFGPGTRLTVT.

This clonotype was observed a few times. This sequence joins TRBV19 and TRBJ2-7; 8 bases line up with TRBD1. Germline trimming cut 7 bases from V and 6 bases from J; bases unmatched to any gene: 8. CDR1 and CDR2 from the germline V gene are LNHDA and SQIVND (reference sequence). This CDR3 contains 13 residues. The CDR3 is CASTDRTGFEQYF. The DNA for the CDR3 is TGTGCCAGTACGGATCGGACAGGGTTCGAGCAGTACTTC.

The rearrangement joins TRBV28 to TRBJ2-7; D might be TRBD1 or TRBD2, each matching 5 bases. The V gene lost 0 bases and the J gene lost 6 bases, with 6 bases spanning the gap. Germline V gene sequence: CDR1 MDHEN, CDR2 SYDVKM. CDR3 length: 12 amino acids. The CDR3 here is CASSLWRGEQYF. CDR3 DNA: TGTGCCAGCAGTTTATGGAGGGGCGAGCAGTACTTC.

This chain uses TRBV7-3 with TRBJ2-5; 12 nucleotides agree with TRBD2. CDR3 length equals 15 residues. V gave up 3 bases and J gave up 1 base; unmatched junction bases: 0. CDR1 SGHTA and CDR2 FQGTGA come from the germline V gene. CDR3 coding DNA: TGTGCCAGCAGCTTGGGACTAGCGGGCCAAGAGACCCAGTACTTC. Translated, it gives CASSLGLAGQETQYF.

This clonotype was detected a few times. The CDR3 sequence is CASSLAGQGANYEQYF. CDR3 bases: TGTGCCAGCAGTTTAGCGGGACAGGGGGCGAACTACGAGCAGTACTTC. V is TRBV12-3 or TRBV12-4 and J is TRBJ2-7, with 12 bases aligning to TRBD1. The CDR3 loop spans 16 amino acids. V trimming: 0 bases; J trimming: 3 bases; junction bases outside the gene matches: 3.

The chain has TRBV11-3 and TRBJ2-3; D call uncertain. Germline V CDR1 and CDR2: SGHNT, YENEEA. The CDR3 loop spans 15 amino acids. V gave up 5 bases and J gave up 1 base, with 13 bases separating them. The CDR3 nucleotides read TGTGCCAGCAGCGTATCCTCCACGGGCACAGATACGCAGTATTTT. Residues: CASSVSSTGTDTQYF.

The gene calls are TRBV10-2 and TRBJ1-2; D gene unclear. The V gene lost 2 bases and the J gene lost 4 bases, with 8 bases spanning the gap. The CDR3 spans 13 residues. The germline CDR1 and CDR2 sequences are WSHSY and SAAADI. As DNA, the CDR3 is TGCGCCAGCAGTGAGGCGACCTTCTATGGCTACACCTTC. This gives the protein CASSEATFYGYTF.

This chain connects TRBV24-1 to TRBJ2-5; a weak D match, TRBD1 (6 bases). The CDR3 has 13 amino acids. The germline CDR1 and CDR2 sequences are KGHDR and SFDVKD. V lost 5 bases and J 5 bases, leaving 11 bases between the germline ends. CDR3 in amino acids: CATSVSGVETQYF. CDR3 coding DNA: TGTGCCACCAGTGTCTCAGGGGTGGAGACCCAGTACTTC.

The V gene is TRBV6-6, the J gene TRBJ1-4; possible D gene TRBD1, 6 bases. V dropped 6 bases and J dropped 8 bases, with 10 bases sitting between them. The germline V gene has CDR1 MNHNY and CDR2 SVGAGI (reference sequence). The CDR3 runs 12 residues. CDR3 DNA: TGTGCCAGCAGGGGGACACAAGAAAAACTGTTTTTT. Translation gives CASRGTQEKLFF.

This rearrangement joins TRBV3-1 to TRBJ1-4, with TRBD1 as a possible D gene (5 bases). V lost 3 bases, J lost 7 bases, and 9 bases lay in between. This CDR3 region has 13 residues. The germline CDR1 and CDR2 sequences are LGHDT and YNNKEL (reference sequence). The CDR3: CASSHLRAEKLFF. The CDR3, as DNA: TGTGCCAGCAGCCACCTCAGGGCTGAAAAACTGTTTTTT.

The chain combines TRBV6-5 with TRBJ2-7; 8 bases map to TRBD2. Germline V gene sequence: CDR1 MNHEY, CDR2 SVGAGI. J was trimmed by 6 bases and V by 2 bases; bases with no gene match: 0. The CDR3 spans 12 residues. Here the CDR3 reads CASSYGTSEQYF. CDR3 DNA sequence: TGTGCCAGCAGTTACGGGACTAGCGAGCAGTACTTC.

The chain uses TRBV27 and TRBJ2-7, with TRBD2 identical over 7 bases. Per the germline V gene, CDR1 is MNHEY and CDR2 is SMNVEV (reference sequence). The CDR3 is 13 amino acids. After removal of 7 bases from V and 2 bases from J, the junction contained 5 bases not matched to a gene. The CDR3 reads CASKAAGPYEQYF. The CDR3 DNA follows: TGTGCCAGCAAAGCAGCGGGACCCTACGAGCAGTACTTC.

The rearrangement links TRBV24-1 to TRBJ2-3, with D possibly being TRBD2 (5 bases). CDR1 and CDR2 from the germline V gene are KGHDR and SFDVKD. V was shortened by 6 bases and J by 0 bases, with 9 bases between the two germline ends. The length of the CDR3 is 14 residues. Here the CDR3 DNA reads TGTGCCACCAGTTCCCGGGGTAGCACAGATACGCAGTATTTT. Protein product: CATSSRGSTDTQYF.

This clonotype was counted ten times or more. The chain is built from TRBV2 and TRBJ1-5, with 9 bases identical to TRBD1. Germline CDR1 reads SNHLY; CDR2 reads FYNNEI. The CDR3 spans 15 residues. The V and J ends lost 6 bases and 2 bases, in that order; junction bases with no gene match: 5. The CDR3 reads CASSPRTGGNQPQHF. For the CDR3, the DNA is TGTGCCAGCAGCCCAAGGACAGGGGGCAATCAGCCCCAGCATTTT.

The V and J genes are TRBV29-1 and TRBJ2-2; a weak D match, TRBD2 (7 bases). CDR3 length: 16 amino acids. CDR1 and CDR2 (germline): SQVTM, ANQGSEA. V was trimmed by 4 bases and J by 7 bases, leaving 22 bases between them. CDR3 nucleotides: TGCAGCGTTGGAATCCTCTCCGGGGGGCTGATCGGGGAGCTGTTTTTT. Translating gives CSVGILSGGLIGELFF.

The CDR3 DNA sequence: TGTGCCAGCAACCGAGGGGGCTGGAGTGAGCAGTTCTTC. It is translated as CASNRGGWSEQFF. J is TRBJ2-1 and V is TRBV7-9, with 7 positions matching TRBD1. The V gene end was trimmed by 7 bases and the J gene end by 9 bases; junction bases not matched to a gene: 9. Germline CDR1 and CDR2: SEHNR and FQNEAQ (reference sequence). The CDR3 has 13 residues.

The rearrangement joins TRBV19 to TRBJ1-6, with 10 bases that match TRBD1. Looked up from germline, CDR1 is LNHDA and CDR2 is SQIVND (reference sequence). This CDR3 has 15 amino acids. J was trimmed by 6 bases and V by 5 bases; bases with no gene match: 4. The DNA of the CDR3 is TGTGCCAGTAGTGGGGGACAGGGGTTTAATTCACCCCTCCACTTT. It codes for CASSGGQGFNSPLHF.